Shown below are 28 T cell receptor beta chains from a single sample sequenced in a study of blood T cell repertoires in COVID-19. Using immunoSEQ multiplex PCR, the repertoire was profiled, and TCRdb retains in-frame clones only, with some absent. The top ten clones hold around 1.5% of a sample with roughly 300,000 clones, around 87% of them seen once. The sample was peripheral blood. The receptors come from a woman in her 40s who had recovered from COVID-19.

The V call is TRBV19, the J call TRBJ2-3; 7 nucleotides line up with TRBD1. Germline V lookup: CDR1 LNHDA, CDR2 SQIVND (reference sequence). This CDR3 contains 15 residues. The V gene end was trimmed by 6 bases and the J gene end by 1 base; junction bases not matched to a gene: 7. CDR3 protein: CASRRSGTGTDTQYF. The CDR3 DNA reads TGTGCCAGTAGACGATCCGGGACAGGCACAGATACGCAGTATTTT.

This clone was seen a handful of times. This chain uses TRBV5-6 with TRBJ2-3, with D hard to call. Trimming took 4 bases from V and 6 from J, leaving 6 bases between them. The CDR3 totals 11 residues. CDR1 and CDR2 (germline): SGHDT, YYEEEE. This CDR3 reads CASSAGDTQYF. In DNA, the CDR3 is TGTGCCAGCAGCGCCGGGGATACGCAGTATTTT.

The V and J genes are TRBV5-5 and TRBJ2-1; TRBD1 agrees at 12 bases. J lost 9 bases, V lost 3 bases, and 10 bases had no gene match. This CDR3 has 16 residues. The germline gives CDR1 SGHKS, CDR2 YYEKEE (reference sequence). CDR3 DNA: TGTGCCAGCAGCTCGACCACCGGGACAGGGGGCGGTGAGCAGTTCTTC. It is translated as CASSSTTGTGGGEQFF.

This clone was observed once. The V call is TRBV5-1, the J call TRBJ2-2; 11 bases are a match to TRBD1. V was clipped by 3 bases and J by 6 bases; unmatched bases: 4. The length of the CDR3 is 15 residues. Germline values: CDR1 SGHRS, CDR2 YFSETQ. CDR3 protein: CASSSDRGPAGELFF. The DNA for the CDR3 is TGCGCCAGCAGCTCGGACAGGGGGCCCGCCGGGGAGCTGTTTTTT.

J is TRBJ1-2 and V is TRBV6-5, with D possibly matching TRBD1 (5 bases). This CDR3 has 14 residues. V was pared by 6 bases and J by 8 bases, with 19 bases between. CDR1 and CDR2 (germline): MNHEY, SVGAGI. In DNA form, the CDR3 reads TGTGCCAGCAGACTCCAGGGAGGGAATGGCGGCTACACCTTC. Its protein product is CASRLQGGNGGYTF.

V gene TRBV5-1 combines with J gene TRBJ2-2; TRBD2 matches at 13 bases. Germline V gene data show CDR1 as SGHRS and CDR2 as YFSETQ. V lost 4 bases and J lost 0; bases outside the gene matches: 3. The CDR3 totals 17 residues. DNA of the CDR3: TGCGCCAGCAGCGACGGACTAGCGGGGGCGAACACCGGGGAGCTGTTTTTT. This gives the protein CASSDGLAGANTGELFF.

The J gene is TRBJ1-1, the V gene TRBV10-3; perhaps TRBD1 as D (5 bases). The V gene's germline CDR1 is ENHRY and CDR2 SYGVKD. The CDR3 consists of 14 residues. Trimming pared 8 bases from V and 11 bases from J, leaving 24 bases between. The CDR3 nucleotides are TGTGCCATCCAGGAGGGGTATTCTCCGCGGGAGGCTTTCTTT. Its protein product is CAIQEGYSPREAFF.

The chain is built from TRBV7-2 and TRBJ2-5, with 8 bases that match TRBD2. In germline, CDR1 is SGHTA, CDR2 FQGNSA. V lost 2 bases, J lost 1 base, and 6 bases stayed unmatched. CDR3 size: 16 residues. The CDR3 protein is CASSLSSGGSQETQYF. CDR3 bases: TGTGCCAGCAGCTTATCCAGCGGGGGAAGCCAAGAGACCCAGTACTTC.

The V gene is TRBV3-1 (or the pseudogene TRBV3-2), the J gene TRBJ2-1, with 14 bases that match TRBD2. V was pared by 4 bases and J by 13 bases, with 6 bases of the junction left unmatched. The CDR3 runs 14 residues. The germline gives CDR1 LGHDT, CDR2 YNNKEL (reference sequence). The CDR3 spells CASSPGLAGASQFF. The CDR3 DNA reads as TGTGCCAGCAGCCCGGGACTAGCGGGGGCCTCCCAGTTCTTC.

CDR3 in DNA: TGTGCCAGCAGCCCCCCCGGGGGTCGGTTTTCCTACGAGCAGTACTTC. Amino acid sequence: CASSPPGGRFSYEQYF. The rearrangement uses TRBV7-2 and TRBJ2-7; perhaps TRBD2 as D (6 bases). This CDR3 contains 16 residues. V lost 5 bases, J lost 1 base, and 18 bases lay in between. Germline V gene data show CDR1 as SGHTA and CDR2 as FQGNSA. Variable domain in full (rest from reference TRBV7-2 and TRBJ2-7): GAGVSQSPSNKVTEKGKDVELRCDPISGHTALYWYRQSLGQGLEFLIYFQGNSAPDKSGLPSDRFSAERTGGSVSTLTIQRTQQEDSAVYLCASSPPGGRFSYEQYFGPGTRLTVT.

The chain couples TRBV29-1 to TRBJ2-7, with TRBD1 matching over 9 bases. This CDR3 comprises 13 residues. Germline V gives CDR1 SQVTM, CDR2 ANQGSEA. The V and J ends lost 4 bases and 4 bases, in that order; junction bases with no gene match: 5. Written as DNA, the CDR3 is TGCAGCGTTGTGGGACAGGGCAAATACGAGCAGTACTTC. Translating gives CSVVGQGKYEQYF.

The gene calls are TRBV6-5 and TRBJ1-6; the match to TRBD1 covers 7 bases. The CDR3 sequence is 16 residues long. Germline trimming cut 2 bases from V and 4 bases from J; bases unmatched to any gene: 5. Germline V gene lookup returns CDR1 MNHEY and CDR2 SVGAGI. The chain's CDR3 is CASSYNIRGYNSPLHF. CDR3 sequence (DNA): TGTGCCAGCAGTTACAACATCAGGGGGTATAATTCACCCCTCCACTTT.

The V call is TRBV27, the J call TRBJ2-7; possible D gene TRBD1, 6 bases. The CDR3 loop spans 15 amino acids. Germline V gene sequence: CDR1 MNHEY, CDR2 SMNVEV (reference sequence). Trimming pared 5 bases from V and 3 bases from J, leaving 17 bases between. CDR3 sequence: CASSGYRDNLYEQYF. The DNA of the CDR3 is TGTGCCAGCAGTGGTTACCGGGACAATCTCTACGAGCAGTACTTC.

The gene calls are TRBV4-1 and TRBJ1-2; the match to TRBD1 covers 7 bases. With V trimmed by 4 bases and J by 3 bases, 2 bases remained unmatched. CDR1 and CDR2 from the germline V gene are MGHRA and YSYEKL. The CDR3 loop spans 13 amino acids. The DNA of the CDR3 is TGCGCCAGCAGCCGAGACAGGGACTATGGCTACACCTTC. Amino acids: CASSRDRDYGYTF.

This chain joins TRBV6-5 and TRBJ2-1, with TRBD2 as a possible D gene (6 bases). The V gene's germline CDR1 is MNHEY and CDR2 SVGAGI. V lost 4 bases and J lost 3, with 7 bases in between. CDR3 size: 13 residues. The CDR3 DNA is TGTGCCAGCAGTTTCGGGGGCTACAATGAGCAGTTCTTC. This codes for CASSFGGYNEQFF.

Only a few counts were recorded for this clone. The rearrangement links TRBV27 to TRBJ2-7; a weak D match, TRBD2 (5 bases). This CDR3 is 14 amino acids long. The V gene lost 1 base and the J gene lost 2 bases, with 9 bases spanning the gap. Per germline, CDR1 MNHEY and CDR2 SMNVEV (reference sequence). The CDR3: CASSLWERPYEQYF. Written as DNA, the CDR3 is TGTGCCAGCAGTTTATGGGAGAGGCCCTACGAGCAGTACTTC.

Here the CDR3 DNA reads TGTGCCAGCAGTTACGTGACAGGGCGAGGTGAAAAACTGTTTTTT. Its protein is CASSYVTGRGEKLFF. The V gene is TRBV6-2 or TRBV6-3, the J gene TRBJ1-4, with TRBD1 matching over 7 bases. CDR3 length: 15 residues. CDR1 and CDR2 from the germline V gene are MNHEY and SVGEGT. The V segment lost 2 bases and the J segment 7 bases; nucleotides outside the gene matches: 7.

The gene calls are TRBV11-2 and TRBJ2-1; a possible D gene is TRBD2 (7 bases). The CDR3 extends over 13 amino acids. V lost 5 bases and J 9 bases, leaving 14 bases between the germline ends. From germline, CDR1 is SGHAT and CDR2 FQNNGV. CDR3: CASSPSGGSEQFF. CDR3 in DNA: TGTGCCAGCAGCCCCTCGGGGGGCAGTGAGCAGTTCTTC.

The chain employs TRBV5-1 and TRBJ2-2, with 8 bases lining up with TRBD1. The CDR3 has 16 residues. V lost 2 bases and J lost 6; bases outside the gene matches: 9. Germline CDR1 reads SGHRS; CDR2 reads YFSETQ. CDR3 amino acids: CASSLTGGRDSGELFF. The CDR3 nucleotides read TGCGCCAGCAGCTTAACAGGGGGACGGGATTCCGGGGAGCTGTTTTTT.

This clone was found a few times. The chain carries TRBV28 and TRBJ1-3, with 8 nucleotides matching TRBD1. This CDR3 spans 18 amino acids. After removal of 6 bases from V and 1 base from J, the junction contained 14 bases not matched to a gene. Germline-derived CDR1 and CDR2 are MDHEN and SYDVKM. CDR3 nucleotide sequence: TGTGCCAGCAGCCCCGGACAGGGCCTTAGTCGGTCTGGAAACACCATATATTTT. Its translation is CASSPGQGLSRSGNTIYF.

V is TRBV6-5 and J is TRBJ1-2; no clear D. CDR3 size: 14 residues. In germline, CDR1 is MNHEY, CDR2 SVGAGI. The ends were cut back, 5 bases at V and 5 bases at J, with 15 bases in the middle. Here the CDR3 reads CASSMLDTPYGYTF. Written as DNA, the CDR3 is TGTGCCAGCAGTATGCTTGACACCCCTTATGGCTACACCTTC.

The sample holds a few counts of this clone. The gene calls are TRBV7-2 and TRBJ1-2; D gene ambiguous. This CDR3 is 17 amino acids long. V was shortened by 0 bases and J by 4 bases, with 18 bases between the two germline ends. In germline, CDR1 is SGHTA, CDR2 FQGNSA. In DNA, the CDR3 is TGTGCCAGCAGCTTAGCGAGGCAGCTCATAGACCTCTATGGCTACACCTTC. This translates into CASSLARQLIDLYGYTF.

This clone was counted a few times. The chain employs TRBV7-9 and TRBJ2-3, with 7 positions matching TRBD2. In germline, CDR1 is SEHNR, CDR2 FQNEAQ (reference sequence). The CDR3 runs 13 residues. V gave up 5 bases and J gave up 4 bases; unmatched junction bases: 3. CDR3 DNA sequence: TGTGCCAGCAGCCCGGCGGGGGCAGATACGCAGTATTTT. This codes for CASSPAGADTQYF.

The CDR3: CSADQTLRAFF. For the CDR3, the DNA is TGCAGTGCTGACCAAACACTAAGAGCTTTCTTT. The chain carries TRBV20-1 and TRBJ1-1; D gene uncertain. V lost 5 bases and J lost 10, with 14 bases in between. The CDR3 sequence is 11 residues long. Looked up from germline, CDR1 is DFQATT and CDR2 is SNEGSKA (reference sequence).

This clone was observed a single time. A read error may explain this, as a much larger clone is one base away. Other nucleotide sequences from this sample produce the same CDR3. This chain joins TRBV27 and TRBJ2-7; no clear D. In germline, CDR1 is MNHEY, CDR2 SMNVEV (reference sequence). Trimming stripped 3 bases from V and 3 bases from J, with 3 bases between. The CDR3 consists of 11 residues. This chain's CDR3 is CASSFGYEQYF. The CDR3 bases are TGTGCCAGCAGTTTCGGCTACGAGCAGTACTTC.

The chain uses TRBV5-1 and TRBJ1-6; D is possibly TRBD1 (5 bases). Germline CDR1 SGHRS, CDR2 YFSETQ. The CDR3 is 14 residues long. V shed 7 bases and J shed 6 bases, with 14 bases lying between them. CDR3 sequence (DNA): TGCGCCAGCGGACCCGGCGGGGCTAATTCACCCCTCCACTTT. This gives the protein CASGPGGANSPLHF.

V and J are TRBV6-1 and TRBJ1-5; 7 bases match TRBD1. This CDR3 has 16 amino acids. Per germline, CDR1 MNHNS and CDR2 SASEGT. J was trimmed by 2 bases and V by 3 bases; bases with no gene match: 7. The CDR3 spells CASSEGDRAGNQPQHF. The CDR3 DNA reads as TGTGCCAGCAGTGAGGGCGACAGGGCTGGCAATCAGCCCCAGCATTTT.

The chain couples TRBV24-1 to TRBJ2-3; D call uncertain. The germline V gene encodes CDR1 KGHDR and CDR2 SFDVKD. The CDR3 extends over 14 amino acids. V was clipped by 1 base and J by 7 bases, with 11 bases between them. CDR3 sequence: CATSDLAFPNTQYF. The CDR3 coding sequence is TGTGCCACCAGTGATTTAGCCTTTCCGAATACGCAGTATTTT.